The 14 T cell receptor beta chains below come from one sample, sequenced in a study of cytotoxic CD8 clonotypes in ibrutinib-treated CLL. Assay used: immunoSEQ multiplex PCR; TCRdb lists only in-frame clones, some missing. The sample records some 130,000 clones, 80% to 90% being singletons. The specimen was PBMCs, collected after 24 months of ibrutinib treatment. These receptors originate from a human donor with chronic lymphocytic leukemia.

This clone has only a few counts. Other DNA variants within this sample encode the same CDR3. This chain connects TRBV4-1 to TRBJ2-1; the match to TRBD2 covers 10 bases. Unmatched junction bases numbered 2, after V lost 2 bases and J lost 7 bases. The CDR3 runs 14 residues. In germline, CDR1 is MGHRA, CDR2 YSYEKL. CDR3 amino acids: CASSQLAGDNEQFF. DNA for the CDR3: TGCGCCAGCAGCCAACTAGCGGGAGATAATGAGCAGTTCTTC.

The rearrangement uses TRBV4-2 and TRBJ1-3, with TRBD1 matching 8 bases. The trim removed 0 bases at V and 2 bases at J, leaving 6 bases unmatched. The CDR3 is 17 residues long. Germline loops: CDR1 LGHNA, CDR2 YNFKEQ. CDR3 residues: CASSQDQRQGTGNTIYF. CDR3 coding DNA: TGTGCCAGCAGCCAAGATCAGAGACAGGGGACTGGAAACACCATATATTTT.

This clone occurred once. A junction boundary mismatches the germline segment, possibly from a read error. This chain links TRBV19 with TRBJ1-1; D is perhaps TRBD1 (5 bases). Germline assignment: CDR1 LNHDA and CDR2 SQIVND (reference sequence). The CDR3 length is 13 residues. CDR3 nucleotides: TGTACCAGTAGACTAGACAGGAACACTGAAGCTTTCTTT. Residues: CTSRLDRNTEAFF. The full variable domain, in which reference TRBV19 and TRBJ1-1 provide the parts outside the CDR3, is DGGITQSPKYLFRKEGQNVTLSCEQNLNHDAMYWYRQDPGQGLRLIYYSQIVNDFQKGDIAEGYSVSREKKESFPLTVTSAQKNPTAFYLCTSRLDRNTEAFFGQGTRLTVV.

In its sample, this clone was seen once. The genes are TRBV6-1 and TRBJ2-5; D possibly uses TRBD1 or TRBD2 (5 bases each). The end of the DNA is better explained by TRBJ2-7, so the J call may be wrong. Germline lookup yields CDR1 MNHNS and CDR2 SASEGT. The CDR3 spans 14 residues. Written as DNA, the CDR3 is TGTGCCAGCAGTGAACCCGGGACCGTCTACGAGCAGTACTTC. It specifies CASSEPGTVYEQYF.

The chain links TRBV6-5 to TRBJ2-6, with D maybe TRBD1 (5 bases). The germline gives CDR1 MNHEY, CDR2 SVGAGI. Trimming cost V 6 bases and J 2 bases, with 8 bases left between them. The CDR3 is 14 amino acids. CDR3 nucleotides: TGTGCCAGCAGCCCAGGGACTGGGGCCAACGTCCTGACTTTC. Its translation is CASSPGTGANVLTF.

This chain connects TRBV5-4 to TRBJ2-3; D not resolved. V lost 4 bases to trimming and J lost 7 bases, with 10 bases between them. CDR1 is SGHNT, CDR2 YYREEE, per germline (reference sequence). CDR3 length: 12 amino acids. CDR3 coding DNA: TGTGCCAGCAGCCCGGACCTAAATACGCAGTATTTT. It yields the protein CASSPDLNTQYF. The full variable domain, rest sourced from reference TRBV5-4 and TRBJ2-3, is ETGVTQSPTHLIKTRGQQVTLRCSSQSGHNTVSWYQQALGQGPQFIFQYYREEENGRGNFPPRFSGLQFPNYSSELNVNALELDDSALYLCASSPDLNTQYFGPGTRLTVL.

The rearrangement joins TRBV28 to TRBJ1-2; TRBD1 is a possible D gene (6 bases). The germline gives CDR1 MDHEN, CDR2 SYDVKM. Trimming took off 7 bases at V and 7 bases at J, with 19 bases between the two ends. The CDR3 length is 14 residues. CDR3 residues: CASKGEQGNGGYTF. The CDR3 nucleotides are TGTGCCAGCAAAGGGGAACAGGGTAACGGTGGCTACACCTTC.

The rearrangement links TRBV6-5 to TRBJ2-5, with 7 bases fitting TRBD1. CDR3 length: 14 residues. V shed 6 bases, J shed 4 bases, and the junction held 8 bases outside the gene matches. CDR1 and CDR2 (germline): MNHEY, SVGAGI. The CDR3 DNA reads TGTGCCAGCAGACCCCGACAGGGAAGAGAGACCCAGTACTTC. Its protein product is CASRPRQGRETQYF.

This sequence joins TRBV6-5 and TRBJ1-1; D is perhaps TRBD1 (6 bases). Germline V gives CDR1 MNHEY, CDR2 SVGAGI. The length of the CDR3 is 13 residues. Trimming removed 6 bases at V and 8 bases at J, with 16 bases between. The CDR3 is CASRVQARGEAFF. CDR3 in DNA: TGTGCCAGCAGGGTACAGGCGAGGGGGGAAGCTTTCTTT.

This clone was seen a few times. The chain links TRBV4-1 to TRBJ1-2; D is possibly TRBD1 (5 bases). The germline V gene has CDR1 MGHRA and CDR2 YSYEKL. The CDR3 consists of 15 residues. V was pared by 0 bases and J by 7 bases, with 15 bases between. The CDR3 reads CASSQDFAGVSGYTF. CDR3 sequence (DNA): TGCGCCAGCAGCCAAGATTTTGCGGGGGTTAGTGGCTACACCTTC.

The chain links TRBV9 to TRBJ2-3; D is perhaps TRBD1 or TRBD2 (6 bases each). This CDR3 is 13 amino acids long. From germline, CDR1 is SGDLS and CDR2 YYNGEE. V lost 3 bases to trimming and J lost 5 bases, with 10 bases between them. The CDR3 DNA sequence: TGTGCCAGCAGCGCCGGGGGCCAAGATACGCAGTATTTT. Translating it yields CASSAGGQDTQYF.

This rearrangement joins TRBV28 to TRBJ1-5, with D unresolved. The CDR3 spans 15 residues. V was trimmed by 6 bases and J by 0 bases, leaving 12 bases between them. CDR1 MDHEN and CDR2 SYDVKM come from the germline V gene. CDR3 nucleotide sequence: TGTGCCAGCAGGCCGAGAGGGTATAGCAATCAGCCCCAGCATTTT. It yields the protein CASRPRGYSNQPQHF.

The V gene is TRBV7-2, the J gene TRBJ1-3, with D tentatively TRBD1 (5 bases). Germline V gene data show CDR1 as SGHTA and CDR2 as FQGNSA. This CDR3 comprises 16 residues. V was pared by 1 base and J by 0 bases, with 10 bases between. The CDR3 spells CASSLGGGRSGNTIYF. Written as DNA, the CDR3 is TGTGCCAGCAGCTTAGGGGGGGGACGCTCTGGAAACACCATATATTTT.

The chain combines TRBV28 with TRBJ1-2; D is possibly TRBD1 (6 bases). This CDR3 is built from 16 residues. Germline V gene data show CDR1 as MDHEN and CDR2 as SYDVKM. Trimming cost V 3 bases and J 6 bases, with 20 bases left between them. CDR3 nucleotides: TGTGCCAGCAGTTTCAGGGGCCTCAAGATCAATAATGGCTACACCTTC. Translating gives CASSFRGLKINNGYTF.